The 16 T cell receptor beta chains in this list originate from one sample, sequenced in a study of T cell repertoires in cytomegalovirus infection. A single record per CDR3 protein comes from TCRdb applying MiXCR to the reads. The data contain fewer than 250,000 distinct CDR3 sequences, 22% of them singletons. The sample was CD8+ T cells from PBMCs. The receptor source for this set is a human donor in good health (CMV status not recorded). Some clones in this sample may be carry-over from other donors' samples.

The CDR3 region has the DNA TGTGCCAGCGGGTGGGGGGGACGCAATCAGCCCCAGCATTTT. Its translation: CASGWGGRNQPQHF. V usage is TRBV28 and J usage is TRBJ1-5; D is possibly TRBD1 (5 bases). V was shortened by 8 bases and J by 2 bases, with 13 bases between the two germline ends. This CDR3 contains 14 residues. The germline CDR1 and CDR2 sequences are MDHEN and SYDVKM.

Concerning this clonotype: At one boundary the junction diverges from the germline segment, which might be a read error. The gene calls are TRBV20-1 and TRBJ1-6, with TRBD1 matching 8 bases. Germline values: CDR1 DFQATT, CDR2 SNEGSKA (reference sequence). The CDR3 covers 13 residues. CDR3 coding DNA: TGCAGTGCTCAAGGACAGGGAGGGTCACCCCTCTACTTT. Protein sequence: CSAQGQGGSPLYF.

This clonotype came up a few times. The V and J genes are TRBV12-3 or TRBV12-4 and TRBJ2-1; D remains ambiguous. V was shortened by 2 bases and J by 6 bases, with 8 bases between the two germline ends. The CDR3 length is 13 residues. The CDR3 protein is CASSLLPTNEQFF. The CDR3 region has the DNA TGTGCCAGCAGTTTACTACCGACCAATGAGCAGTTCTTC.

Ten or more counts support this clonotype. This chain uses TRBV6-5 with TRBJ2-3, with D tentatively TRBD2 (6 bases). The V end was cut by 6 bases, the J end by 4 bases, with 14 bases between. In germline, CDR1 is MNHEY, CDR2 SVGAGI. This CDR3 contains 14 residues. The DNA for the CDR3 is TGTGCCAGCAGCTACGGGAGTTGGGCAGATACGCAGTATTTT. Residues: CASSYGSWADTQYF.

A few counts support this clonotype. The chain employs TRBV6-6 and TRBJ2-1, with no clear D. The germline V gene encodes CDR1 MNHNY and CDR2 SVGAGI (reference sequence). This CDR3 has 11 amino acids. With 3 bases removed from V and 8 bases from J, the gap between germline ends came to 5 bases. The CDR3 DNA sequence: TGTGCCAGCAGTTATTCACATGAGCAGTTCTTC. Protein product: CASSYSHEQFF.

This chain connects TRBV7-9 to TRBJ1-2; 8 nucleotides line up with TRBD1. From germline, CDR1 is SEHNR and CDR2 FQNEAQ (reference sequence). J lost 4 bases, V lost 5 bases, and 9 bases had no gene match. The CDR3 has 15 residues. CDR3 residues: CASSHAGGYSYGYTF. In DNA form, the CDR3 reads TGTGCCAGCAGCCATGCAGGGGGCTATAGCTATGGCTACACCTTC. Full variable domain (rest looked up from reference TRBV7-9 and TRBJ1-2): DTGVSQNPRHKITKRGQNVTFRCDPISEHNRLYWYRQTLGQGPEFLTYFQNEAQLEKSRLLSDRFSAERPKGSFSTLEIQRTEQGDSAMYLCASSHAGGYSYGYTFGSGTRLTVV.

The rearrangement joins TRBV2 to TRBJ1-2; tentative D call: TRBD1 (5 bases). V lost 4 bases and J 10 bases, leaving 16 bases between the germline ends. The CDR3 covers 13 residues. The germline gives CDR1 SNHLY, CDR2 FYNNEI. This chain's CDR3 is CASSGPDGGDYTF. The CDR3 nucleotides read TGTGCCAGCAGTGGTCCGGATGGAGGGGACTACACCTTC.

This chain links TRBV2 with TRBJ1-2, with TRBD1 as a possible D gene (6 bases). V was pared by 8 bases and J by 2 bases, with 15 bases between. The CDR3 loop spans 14 amino acids. The V gene's germline CDR1 is SNHLY and CDR2 FYNNEI. The CDR3 protein is CASGEVGANYGYTF. In DNA, the CDR3 is TGTGCCAGCGGAGAAGTGGGGGCGAACTATGGCTACACCTTC.

The V and J genes are TRBV7-9 and TRBJ2-5, with 8 bases lining up with TRBD2. With V trimmed by 4 bases and J by 4 bases, 5 bases remained unmatched. Per the germline V gene, CDR1 is SEHNR and CDR2 is FQNEAQ (reference sequence). The length of the CDR3 is 14 residues. CDR3 bases: TGTGCCAGCAGCTCTCGGACTAGCAGAGAGACCCAGTACTTC. It translates to CASSSRTSRETQYF.

In its sample, this clonotype was seen a few times. V and J are TRBV29-1 and TRBJ2-7; no reliable D call. V lost 1 base and J lost 5, with 12 bases in between. Germline loops: CDR1 SQVTM, CDR2 ANQGSEA. The CDR3 covers 13 residues. The CDR3 bases are TGCAGCGTTGAAGGAGAGGTAGGGAACGAGCAGTACTTC. Protein: CSVEGEVGNEQYF.

The CDR3 spells CASSDTRGNGYTF. The CDR3 region has the DNA TGTGCCAGCAGTGATACTAGGGGAAATGGCTACACCTTC. J is TRBJ1-2 and V is TRBV25-1; D is possibly TRBD1 (5 bases). The length of the CDR3 is 13 residues. V dropped 3 bases and J dropped 6 bases, with 11 bases sitting between them. Germline CDR1 reads MGHDK; CDR2 reads SYGVNS.

This clonotype has ten or more counts. The CDR3 nucleotides read TGTGCCAGCAGTGAATGGGGCAGCGTCGGCGGGGAGCTGTTTTTT. Translation: CASSEWGSVGGELFF. V usage is TRBV25-1 and J usage is TRBJ2-2; TRBD1 might be the D (5 bases). The germline V and J ends were trimmed by 1 base and 7 bases, with 13 bases remaining between them. CDR3 length: 15 amino acids. Germline V CDR1 and CDR2: MGHDK, SYGVNS.

The chain joins TRBV19 to TRBJ1-1; D unresolved. The CDR3 consists of 15 residues. The germline V and J ends were trimmed by 0 bases and 0 bases, with 8 bases remaining between them. CDR1 is LNHDA, CDR2 SQIVND, per germline (reference sequence). CDR3 region: CASSIDAQLNTEAFF. DNA for the CDR3: TGTGCCAGTAGTATAGATGCACAGCTGAACACTGAAGCTTTCTTT. The full variable domain, with the rest looked up from reference TRBV19 and TRBJ1-1, is DGGITQSPKYLFRKEGQNVTLSCEQNLNHDAMYWYRQDPGQGLRLIYYSQIVNDFQKGDIAEGYSVSREKKESFPLTVTSAQKNPTAFYLCASSIDAQLNTEAFFGQGTRLTVV.

This clonotype was found a few times. The chain joins TRBV20-1 to TRBJ1-2, with D perhaps TRBD1 (5 bases). The CDR3 runs 11 residues. Germline V lookup: CDR1 DFQATT, CDR2 SNEGSKA (reference sequence). V was pared by 3 bases and J by 7 bases, with 9 bases between. CDR3 coding DNA: TGCAGTGCTAGCGGGGACCCTGGCTACACCTTC. Protein sequence: CSASGDPGYTF.

This clonotype occurred a few times. The gene calls are TRBV6-5 and TRBJ1-2; D is undetermined. Germline CDR1 reads MNHEY; CDR2 reads SVGAGI. The length of the CDR3 is 15 residues. The germline V and J ends were trimmed by 1 base and 1 base, with 10 bases remaining between them. The CDR3 sequence: CASSYFADLNYGYTF. The CDR3 coding sequence is TGTGCCAGCAGTTACTTTGCGGATCTTAACTATGGCTACACCTTC.

The genes are TRBV27 and TRBJ2-2; D is possibly TRBD2 (6 bases). In germline, CDR1 is MNHEY, CDR2 SMNVEV (reference sequence). V was trimmed by 5 bases and J by 8 bases, leaving 12 bases between them. The CDR3 has 13 residues. The CDR3 sequence is CASSTRGTGELFF. The CDR3 bases are TGTGCCAGCAGTACGCGGGGTACGGGGGAGCTGTTTTTT.